These T cell receptor beta chains were read from a single sample in a study of T cells after yellow fever vaccination. A single record per CDR3 protein comes from TCRdb applying MiXCR to the 5' RACE reads. The sample has roughly 96,000 distinct CDR3 sequences, almost 9% seen once. The source material was CD8+ T cells not binding an NS4B(214-222) dextramer, sorted from PBMCs, sampled approximately 16 days after the first yellow fever vaccination. These receptors came from a young man who received the YFV17D yellow fever vaccine. CDR3s include the opening cysteine and the closing phenylalanine or tryptophan. D genes are given only for firm matches. Clone size, where shown, is once, few, many, or a class for clones that have expanded.

d_gene | len | j_gene | v_gene | abundance | CDR3nt | CDR3aa
TRBD1 | 15 | TRBJ1-6 | TRBV12-3/TRBV12-4 | few | TGTGCCAGCTATCAGACAGGGAGGTGGAATTCACCCCTCCACTTT | CASYQTGRWNSPLHF
- | 14 | TRBJ2-1 | TRBV4-3 | few | TGCGCCAGCAGCCAAGGAAGGGGCTACAATGAGCAGTTCTTC | CASSQGRGYNEQFF
TRBD2 | 17 | TRBJ2-3 | TRBV29-1 | few | TGCAGCGTTGTAGGCGGGGGGGCCTATTTGGGCACAGATACGCAGTATTTT | CSVVGGGAYLGTDTQYF
- | 14 | TRBJ1-4 | TRBV4-1 | few | TGCGCCAGCAGCCAGATAATGGACGGCTCGAAACTGTTTTTT | CASSQIMDGSKLFF
- | 11 | TRBJ1-1 | TRBV6-6 | few | TGTGCCAGCAGTCCAAACACTGAAGCTTTCTTT | CASSPNTEAFF
TRBD1 | 14 | TRBJ1-4 | TRBV6-1 | - | TGTGCCAGCGGGGCCGGGACAGGGAATGAAAAACTGTTTTTT | CASGAGTGNEKLFF
- | 17 | TRBJ2-1 | TRBV21-1 | - | TGTGCCAGCAGCACCGGACTAGCGGGGAACGGGGTCGATGAGCAGTTCTTC | CASSTGLAGNGVDEQFF
- | 15 | TRBJ1-1 | TRBV5-1 | many | TGCGCCAGCAGCGGTCCAGGTGGGGTGAACAAAGAAGCTTTCTTT | CASSGPGGVNKEAFF
- | 12 | TRBJ2-3 | TRBV5-6 | once | TGTGCCAGCGAGGCCGGGACAGATACGCAGTATTTT | CASEAGTDTQYF
TRBD1 | 16 | TRBJ1-2 | TRBV7-9 | - | TGTGCCAGCAGCCTCAGCGGACAGGGACTCAACTATGGCTACACCTTC | CASSLSGQGLNYGYTF
- | 8 | TRBJ2-1 | TRBV9 | - | TGTGCCAGCAGCGAAGCTTCTTTC | CASSEASF
TRBD1 | 13 | TRBJ1-2 | TRBV12-3/TRBV12-4 | few | TGTGCCAGCAATACAGGGGGCGAGAGTGGCTACACCTTC | CASNTGGESGYTF
- | 15 | TRBJ2-2 | TRBV7-2 | - | TGTGCCAGCAGCTTAGGAGGCAGCGCCACCGGGGAGCTGTTTTTT | CASSLGGSATGELFF
- | 15 | TRBJ1-2 | TRBV5-4 | many | TGTGCCAGCAGCTTGTTAAGCTCAGCTAACTATGGCTACACCTTC | CASSLLSSANYGYTF
TRBD2 | 17 | TRBJ2-3 | TRBV5-1 | - | TGCGCCAGCAGCTTGGTTCCAGCGGGGCCCCTCACAGATACGCAGTATTTT | CASSLVPAGPLTDTQYF
- | 13 | TRBJ2-5 | TRBV28 | many | TGTGCCACCATGGGGTACCCGCCGGAGACCCAGTACTTC | CATMGYPPETQYF
- | 14 | TRBJ2-1 | TRBV29-1 | many | TGCAGCGTTGGTGGAGCAAGCTCCTACAATGAGCAGTTCTTC | CSVGGASSYNEQFF
TRBD1 | 13 | TRBJ1-1 | TRBV7-2 | few | TGTGCCAGCAGCTATACAGGGGCCACTGAAGCTTTCTTT | CASSYTGATEAFF
- | 14 | TRBJ1-2 | TRBV6-1 | - | TGTGCCAGCACCAGACCTGTGGATGGCTATGGCTACACCTTC | CASTRPVDGYGYTF
- | 15 | TRBJ2-3 | TRBV28 | - | TGTGCCAGCAGTTTAAGGGCATACGTCGCAGATACGCAGTATTTT | CASSLRAYVADTQYF
- | 13 | TRBJ1-6 | TRBV27 | many | TGTGCCAGCAGTTCCGGACAAAATTCACCCCTCCACTTT | CASSSGQNSPLHF
- | 14 | TRBJ1-6 | TRBV6-1 | - | TGTGCCAGCAGTGACGGATCCTATAATTCACCCCTCCACTTT | CASSDGSYNSPLHF
TRBD2 | 15 | TRBJ2-2 | TRBV27 | - | TGTGCCAGCAGTTTATCCGGGGGGGCGAGCGGGGAGCTGTTTTTT | CASSLSGGASGELFF
TRBD1 | 14 | TRBJ2-5 | TRBV6-1 | few | TGTGCCACAACCGGGACAGGGGTCTACGAGACCCAGTACTTC | CATTGTGVYETQYF
TRBD1 | 15 | TRBJ2-3 | TRBV6-5 | - | TGTGCCAGCAGTTACGGGGACAGGGGAACAGATACGCAGTATTTT | CASSYGDRGTDTQYF
- | 14 | TRBJ2-7 | TRBV4-2 | few | TGTGCCAGCAGCCAAGAGGGTGCCTTCAACGAGCAGTACTTC | CASSQEGAFNEQYF
- | 13 | TRBJ2-2 | TRBV6-5 | few | TGTGCCAGCAGTCGCTCGAACACCGGGGAGCTGTTTTTT | CASSRSNTGELFF
TRBD1 | 13 | TRBJ1-5 | TRBV7-8 | few | TGTGCCAGCAGCACGACAGGGGGACAGCCCCAGCATTTT | CASSTTGGQPQHF
TRBD2 | 19 | TRBJ2-3 | TRBV7-2 | many | TGTGCCAGCAGCTTAGCAGGGGACTATTTATTTCATGGCACAGATACGCAGTATTTT | CASSLAGDYLFHGTDTQYF
- | 15 | TRBJ2-7 | TRBV20-1 | many | TGCAGTGCTAGGGGGGACATACGGAGCTCCTACGAGCAGTACTTC | CSARGDIRSSYEQYF
- | 15 | TRBJ2-3 | TRBV2 | few | TGTGCCAGCAGGCGGGGTAAACTTAGCACAGATACGCAGTATTTT | CASRRGKLSTDTQYF
TRBD2 | 15 | TRBJ2-3 | TRBV6-4 | - | TGTGCCAGCAGTGACGGTGCGGGGGGGCAAGATACGCAGTATTTT | CASSDGAGGQDTQYF
- | 13 | TRBJ2-3 | TRBV10-3 | medium-sized | TGTGCCATCAGTGAGTCGGACACAGATACGCAGTATTTT | CAISESDTDTQYF
TRBD1 | 15 | TRBJ1-6 | TRBV12-3/TRBV12-4 | many | TGTGCCAGCAGCCTGGGGACAGGGGCGGGTTCACCCCTCCACTTT | CASSLGTGAGSPLHF
TRBD1 | 16 | TRBJ1-1 | TRBV4-3 | many | TGCGCCAGCAGCCAAGAAAGGGGACAGGGGATTCCTGAAGCTTTCTTT | CASSQERGQGIPEAFF
- | 13 | TRBJ2-2 | TRBV4-3 | - | TGCGCCAGCAGCCATTCCAGACCTGGGGAGCTGTTTTTT | CASSHSRPGELFF
- | 15 | TRBJ2-1 | TRBV7-3 | - | TGTGCCAGCAGCTTAAGTCGGGCCTCCTACAATGAGCAGTTCTTC | CASSLSRASYNEQFF
TRBD1 | 12 | TRBJ1-2 | TRBV19 | - | TGTGCCAGTACGCAGGGGGCATATGGCTACACCTTC | CASTQGAYGYTF
- | 14 | TRBJ1-3 | TRBV6-1 | - | TGTGCCAGCTCTGACGGCTTCTCTGGAAACACCATATATTTT | CASSDGFSGNTIYF
- | 15 | TRBJ1-5 | TRBV4-1 | - | TGCGCCAGCAGCCAGCGGGACACCGGTTTAGAGCCCCAGCATTTT | CASSQRDTGLEPQHF
- | 15 | TRBJ2-3 | TRBV6-2/TRBV6-3 | - | TGTGCCAGCAGCTTCGGATCCCCTAGCACAGATACGCAGTATTTT | CASSFGSPSTDTQYF
- | 12 | TRBJ2-7 | TRBV10-3 | few | TGTGCCATCAGACCGGGACCGTACGAGCAGTACTTC | CAIRPGPYEQYF
TRBD2 | 18 | TRBJ2-1 | TRBV27 | few | TGTGCCAGCAGACCAGGACTAGCGGAGATGAGCTCCTACAATGAGCAGTTCTTC | CASRPGLAEMSSYNEQFF
TRBD2 | 16 | TRBJ2-5 | TRBV10-3 | - | TGTGCCATCAGTGAGGGCGAGGGACTAGCGGAAGAGACCCAGTACTTC | CAISEGEGLAEETQYF
TRBD2 | 14 | TRBJ2-3 | TRBV6-4 | - | TGTGCCAGCAGTGCTAGCGGGGGGGCAGATGCGCAGTATTTT | CASSASGGADAQYF
- | 15 | TRBJ1-5 | TRBV19 | - | TGTGCCAGTAGTATGCGGGTATATAGCAATCAGCCCCAGCATTTT | CASSMRVYSNQPQHF
- | 14 | TRBJ2-5 | TRBV4-1 | few | TGCGCCAGCAGCCCCCGACGAGCCCAAGAGACCCAGTACTTC | CASSPRRAQETQYF
- | 14 | TRBJ1-6 | TRBV7-9 | - | TGTGCCAGCAGCACTCCCTCGGCCCCTCGGGCCCTCCACTTT | CASSTPSAPRALHF
- | 15 | TRBJ1-3 | TRBV5-5 | few | TGTGCCAGCAGCTCCTACTGGACTTTTGGAAACACCATATATTTT | CASSSYWTFGNTIYF
TRBD2 | 16 | TRBJ2-1 | TRBV12-3/TRBV12-4 | - | TGTGCCAGCAGTTTAGCCGGGGGGGCCCAATTCCATGAGCAGTTCTTC | CASSLAGGAQFHEQFF
TRBD2 | 20 | TRBJ2-7 | TRBV27 | - | TGTGCCAGCAGTTTATCCTTACTCCGGGGACTAGCGGGGGCTACCTACGAGCAGTACTTC | CASSLSLLRGLAGATYEQYF
TRBD1 | 16 | TRBJ2-2 | TRBV5-4 | few | TGTGCCAGCAGCTTGGCCGGGACAGGGGACACCGGGGAGCTGTTTTTT | CASSLAGTGDTGELFF
- | 16 | TRBJ1-6 | TRBV7-2 | - | TGTGCCAGCAGCTTGGGCAGCAACTCCTATAATTCACCCCTCCACTTT | CASSLGSNSYNSPLHF
- | 15 | TRBJ2-7 | TRBV7-9 | - | TGTGCCAGCAGCAAATCACTCCGGGGTGAAACCGAGCAGTACTTC | CASSKSLRGETEQYF
TRBD1 | 12 | TRBJ2-1 | TRBV25-1 | many | TGTGCCAGCGGAAACAGGGGCGATGAGCAGTTCTTC | CASGNRGDEQFF
- | 12 | TRBJ2-7 | TRBV20-1 | - | TGCAGTGCTAGAGAAGCAGCCTACGAGCAGTACTTC | CSAREAAYEQYF